A selection of T cell receptor beta chains follows, all from one sample in a study of blood T cell repertoires in COVID-19. Assay used: immunoSEQ multiplex PCR; TCRdb lists only in-frame clones, some missing. The data show more than 150,000 clones, approximately 80% seen once. The sequencing input was peripheral blood. These receptors originate from a human donor in a cohort sampled during active COVID-19. CDR3s include the opening cysteine and the closing phenylalanine or tryptophan. A D gene is named only where the DNA matches it firmly. Part of the rows lack a size; the others show once, few, many or a class for expanded clones.

>TRBD1|-|TRBV24-1|TRBJ2-7
TGTGCCACCAGTGATCCCCGGGACAGGGGTTTCGTTAAGTACGAGCAGTACTTC
CATSDPRDRGFVKYEQYF
>TRBD2|-|TRBV3-1/TRBV3-2|TRBJ2-7
TGTGCCAGCAGCCCGGGACTAGCGTCGGACGAGCAGTACTTC
CASSPGLASDEQYF
>-|-|TRBV19|TRBJ1-2
TGTGCCAGTAGTATCAACCGGGGGAACTATGGCTACACCTTC
CASSINRGNYGYTF
>-|few|TRBV4-2|TRBJ1-1
TGTGCCAGCAGCCATCTCGACAGGCAGAACACTGAAGCTTTCTTT
CASSHLDRQNTEAFF
>TRBD2|few|TRBV4-2|TRBJ2-3
TGTGCCAGCAGCCAAGAGGTACTAGCGGGGGGGCTTTCTAGCACAGATACGCAGTATTTT
CASSQEVLAGGLSSTDTQYF
>TRBD1|-|TRBV10-3|TRBJ1-6
TGTGCCATCAGCCCCAGTCAAGGACAGGGAGCTAATTCACCCCTCCACTTT
CAISPSQGQGANSPLHF
>-|-|TRBV20-1|TRBJ1-2
TGCAGTGCCGAGGACAGTGGCTACACCTTC
CSAEDSGYTF
>-|-|TRBV18|TRBJ2-7
TGTGCCAGCTCACCGCGCACTAGATCCCACGAGCAGTACTTC
CASSPRTRSHEQYF
>TRBD1|-|TRBV6-4|TRBJ2-1
TGTGCCAGCAGGGGACAGGGGGTTGAGCAGTTCTTC
CASRGQGVEQFF
>TRBD2|-|TRBV2|TRBJ2-7
TGTGCCAGCAGTGAAGTAGGGACTAGCGGGGGGGCGTGGTACGAGCAGTACTTC
CASSEVGTSGGAWYEQYF
>-|-|TRBV2|TRBJ2-6
TGTGCCAGCTACAGGAGGGGGCGTGGGGCCTCTGGGGCCAACGTCCTGACTTTC
CASYRRGRGASGANVLTF
>TRBD1|once|TRBV4-1|TRBJ2-1
TGCGCCAGCAGCCTGACCGGGACCCAGGGGGTCCATGAGCAGTTCTTC
CASSLTGTQGVHEQFF
>TRBD1|-|TRBV4-1|TRBJ2-1
TGCGCCAGCAGTCAACTTCATCCTCCGGGACAGGGGGCCTACAATGAGCAGTTCTTC
CASSQLHPPGQGAYNEQFF
>TRBD1|-|TRBV3-1/TRBV3-2|TRBJ2-7
TGTGCCAGCAGCCAAGGGACAGGGGGTAGGGAGCAGTACTTC
CASSQGTGGREQYF
>-|-|TRBV6-5|TRBJ1-1
TGTGCCAGCAGTTCTCTACAGGGTATACAAACCACTGAAGCTTTCTTT
CASSSLQGIQTTEAFF
>-|few|TRBV3-1/TRBV3-2|TRBJ2-7
TGTGCCAGCAGCCAAGATTCGGGGTTCGGCGAGCAGTACTTC
CASSQDSGFGEQYF
>-|-|TRBV4-1|TRBJ2-7
TGCGCCAGCAGCGCTAGACAGGAGAGCTCCTACGAGCAGTACTTC
CASSARQESSYEQYF
>-|-|TRBV10-2|TRBJ2-1
TGCGCCAGCAGTGAGGTGGGACTGGGGCTTGACAATGAGCAGTTCTTC
CASSEVGLGLDNEQFF
>-|few|TRBV5-1|TRBJ1-1
TGCGCCAGCAGCCGCACTACTGTCAGTAACACTGAAGCTTTCTTT
CASSRTTVSNTEAFF
>-|-|TRBV25-1|TRBJ1-1
TGTGCCAGCATCGAGGTAGGGGATAACACTGAAGCTTTCTTT
CASIEVGDNTEAFF
>TRBD2|-|TRBV9|TRBJ2-4
TGTGCCAGCAGCGTAGAAGGCGGGGGGGCGTCCAAAAACATTCAGTACTTC
CASSVEGGGASKNIQYF
>TRBD1|-|TRBV5-1|TRBJ1-2
TGCGCCAGCAGCCAGGGACAGGGTGGAGAGTACGATGGCTACACCTTC
CASSQGQGGEYDGYTF
>-|-|TRBV6-5|TRBJ1-6
TGTGCCAGCAACTCGGACAGCACCCCCAATTCACCCCTCCACTTT
CASNSDSTPNSPLHF
>TRBD1|-|TRBV24-1|TRBJ2-7
TGTGCCACCAGTGTTTGGGTGGACAGGGGGCTGTACGAGCAGTACTTC
CATSVWVDRGLYEQYF
>-|few|TRBV5-6|TRBJ1-5
TGTGCCAGCAGATGGAACGGGACACCCGTGGCCCCCAATCAGCCCCAGCATTTT
CASRWNGTPVAPNQPQHF
>-|-|TRBV3-1/TRBV3-2|TRBJ2-1
TGTGCCAGCAGCCCCTCCCCACACAAGTACAATGAGCAGTTCTTC
CASSPSPHKYNEQFF
>-|few|TRBV27|TRBJ1-5
TGTGCCAGCAGGGATACAGGGAGTAGTCAGCCCCAGCATTTT
CASRDTGSSQPQHF
>-|-|TRBV5-1|TRBJ1-1
TGCGCCAGCAGCCAAGCGACGGCCTCGAACACTGAAGCTTTCTTT
CASSQATASNTEAFF
>-|-|TRBV27|TRBJ2-1
TGTGCCAGCAGGTCGATGTGGCAGGGGCTAGCACATGAGCAGTTCTTC
CASRSMWQGLAHEQFF
>TRBD1|-|TRBV5-8|TRBJ1-4
TGTGCCAGCAGCTCTACAGGGGGCATAAATGAAAAACTGTTTTTT
CASSSTGGINEKLFF
>TRBD1|-|TRBV6-6|TRBJ1-2
TGTGCCAGCACTCCGGGGACCGGGACAGGTGACTATGGCTACACCTTC
CASTPGTGTGDYGYTF
>TRBD2|-|TRBV5-8|TRBJ2-5
TGTGCCAGCAGCTGGACTAGCGCGGAGACCCAGTACTTC
CASSWTSAETQYF
>-|-|TRBV10-2|TRBJ1-1
TGCGCCAGCAGTCAACAGGGTGAGACTGAAGCTTTCTTT
CASSQQGETEAFF
>-|-|TRBV15|TRBJ2-7
TGTGCCACCAGCAGGGGTCTAGAGTACGAGCAGTACTTC
CATSRGLEYEQYF
>-|-|TRBV30|TRBJ1-2
TGTGCCTGGAGTGCGGCAGCGTATGGCTACACCTTC
CAWSAAAYGYTF
>TRBD1|-|TRBV7-9|TRBJ2-1
TGTGCCAGCAGCTCCGGGACAGGGGATTACAATGAGCAGTTCTTC
CASSSGTGDYNEQFF
>-|-|TRBV9|TRBJ1-6
TGTGCCAGCAGCGTAGAGCCAGGGGACGGTTCACCCCTCCACTTT
CASSVEPGDGSPLHF
>-|-|TRBV6-1|TRBJ1-4
TGTGCCAGCAGTGAAGTAGGGGATCTTGAAAAACTGTTTTTT
CASSEVGDLEKLFF
>TRBD2|-|TRBV6-5|TRBJ2-7
TGTGCCAGCAGGGCTAGCGGGGGGTTCTACGAGCAGTACTTC
CASRASGGFYEQYF
>-|-|TRBV18|TRBJ1-5
TGTGCCAGCTCACCTAGCGATAATCAGCCCCAGCATTTT
CASSPSDNQPQHF
>-|-|TRBV10-1|TRBJ2-1
TGCGCCAGCAGAGGGGCGGAGGGCAATGAGCAGTTCTTC
CASRGAEGNEQFF
>-|-|TRBV2|TRBJ1-5
TGTGCCAGCAAACAGGTCAATCAGCCCCAGCATTTT
CASKQVNQPQHF
>TRBD2|-|TRBV6-5|TRBJ2-2
TGTGCCAGCAGAGAGCGGGGGGCAACCGGGGAGCTGTTTTTT
CASRERGATGELFF